The present entry profiles one T cell receptor (beta chain) with its context. The data derive from a study of CD8+ T cells in alopecia areata. Study information: Patients in the treated group were given tofacitinib by mouth, 5 to 10 mg twice a day.

In each case, RNA was isolated and then reverse transcribed into cDNA as the sequencing template. Produced via immunoSEQ multiplex PCR; TCRdb's table is partial and in-frame only. This repertoire shows approximately 210,000 clones, roughly two fifths found once; its top ten account for around 2.5%. CDR3 length: 15 residues. Per germline, CDR1 SGHRS and CDR2 YFSETQ. The V end was cut by 0 bases, the J end by 8 bases, with 17 bases between. Treatment defined: oral pan-JAK inhibitor, 5-10 mg twice daily. Alopecia areata patients had lesional scalp punch biopsies and peripheral blood taken from them. This material consisted of CD4+ T cells sorted from blood, taken around week 37, from a patient treated with tofacitinib. The sequence was obtained from a human donor with alopecia areata. J is TRBJ1-2 and V is TRBV5-1; D may be TRBD1 (5 bases). The CDR3 DNA reads TGCGCCAGCAGCTTGGAAGGTGGAGGGGTGTCGGGCTACACCTTC. The encoded protein is CASSLEGGGVSGYTF.